One and the same sample provided the 10 T cell receptor beta chains below, sequenced in a study of blood T cell repertoires in COVID-19. Clones were sequenced by immunoSEQ multiplex PCR, and TCRdb holds only the in-frame ones, with some missing. In the table there are a few hundred thousand clones, roughly 87% of which are singletons. The sequenced sample consisted of PBMCs or T cells enriched from blood (not recorded which). Receptors were obtained from a woman aged 25 to 39 who had recovered from COVID-19.

The gene calls are TRBV5-1 and TRBJ2-1; 7 bases fit TRBD1. Germline trimming cut 4 bases from V and 0 bases from J; bases unmatched to any gene: 4. CDR3 length: 15 residues. The germline CDR1 and CDR2 sequences are SGHRS and YFSETQ. This chain's CDR3 is CASSRRQGSYNEQFF. CDR3 in DNA: TGCGCCAGCAGCCGAAGACAGGGCTCCTACAATGAGCAGTTCTTC.

The chain employs TRBV27 and TRBJ1-2; 8 positions agree with TRBD1. Germline loops: CDR1 MNHEY, CDR2 SMNVEV (reference sequence). Germline trimming cut 5 bases from V and 0 bases from J; bases unmatched to any gene: 17. The CDR3 is 19 amino acids. CDR3 DNA: TGTGCCAGCAGTCCGTCGACAGGGGACACGTTCATTCCTAACTATGGCTACACCTTC. Translating it yields CASSPSTGDTFIPNYGYTF.

The chain carries TRBV13 and TRBJ1-4; 10 bases agree with TRBD1. Looked up from germline, CDR1 is PRHDT and CDR2 is FYEKMQ (reference sequence). With V trimmed by 1 base and J by 5 bases, 1 base remained unmatched. The CDR3 runs 15 residues. CDR3 in DNA: TGTGCCAGCAGCTTAGTGGGACAGGGGAATGAAAAACTGTTTTTT. This encodes CASSLVGQGNEKLFF.

This sequence joins TRBV28 and TRBJ2-3, with TRBD2 matching 9 bases. This CDR3 spans 16 amino acids. Germline trimming cut 6 bases from V and 4 bases from J; bases unmatched to any gene: 11. The germline gives CDR1 MDHEN, CDR2 SYDVKM. CDR3 in amino acids: CASSHQASGGPDTQYF. In DNA, the CDR3 is TGTGCCAGCAGCCACCAGGCGAGCGGGGGGCCAGATACGCAGTATTTT.

The genes are TRBV7-8 and TRBJ1-1; D is possibly TRBD1 (5 bases). CDR3 length equals 14 residues. V was shortened by 3 bases and J by 3 bases, with 11 bases between the two germline ends. The germline gives CDR1 SGHVS, CDR2 FQNEAQ. This chain's CDR3 is CASSLGGAYTEAFF. CDR3 nucleotides: TGTGCCAGCAGCTTGGGGGGAGCGTACACTGAAGCTTTCTTT.

The chain combines TRBV15 with TRBJ2-5; TRBD2 might be the D (5 bases). The ends were cut back, 5 bases at V and 5 bases at J, with 12 bases in the middle. Germline V gene lookup returns CDR1 LNHNV and CDR2 YYDKDF (reference sequence). This CDR3 is built from 13 residues. The DNA for the CDR3 is TGTGCCACCAGCGGTGGACTGGCGGAGACCCAGTACTTC. It yields the protein CATSGGLAETQYF.

The chain links TRBV29-1 to TRBJ1-4; a weak D match, TRBD1 (5 bases). The CDR3 loop spans 13 amino acids. Per germline, CDR1 SQVTM and CDR2 ANQGSEA. The ends were cut back, 5 bases at V and 3 bases at J, with 10 bases in the middle. The CDR3 coding sequence is TGCAGCGTTACCGACAGCCCTAATGAAAAACTGTTTTTT. Its protein is CSVTDSPNEKLFF.

This chain links TRBV10-1 with TRBJ2-3; 7 bases map to TRBD1. Trimming removed 0 bases from V and 1 base from J; junction bases left unmatched: 4. Germline CDR1 WNHNN, CDR2 SYGVQD (reference sequence). The CDR3 consists of 16 residues. The CDR3 here is CASSESDRAGTDTQYF. The CDR3 region has the DNA TGCGCCAGCAGTGAGTCAGACAGGGCAGGCACAGATACGCAGTATTTT.

J is TRBJ1-6 and V is TRBV27; 8 nucleotides agree with TRBD1. The J segment lost 7 bases and the V segment lost 6 bases, leaving 5 bases of the junction unmatched. Germline-derived CDR1 and CDR2 are MNHEY and SMNVEV (reference sequence). The CDR3 runs 14 residues. DNA of the CDR3: TGTGCCAGCAGACTGGGACAGGCCAATTCACCCCTCCACTTT. Amino acids: CASRLGQANSPLHF.

The chain has TRBV3-1 (or the pseudogene TRBV3-2) and TRBJ2-7; the D is unclear. The CDR3 spans 14 residues. CDR1 and CDR2 from the germline V gene are LGHDT and YNNKEL (reference sequence). The V and J ends lost 0 bases and 7 bases respectively, with 13 bases between them. CDR3 sequence (DNA): TGTGCCAGCAGCCAAGATGGCAGTTTGTCGGAGCAGTACTTC. Its protein product is CASSQDGSLSEQYF.